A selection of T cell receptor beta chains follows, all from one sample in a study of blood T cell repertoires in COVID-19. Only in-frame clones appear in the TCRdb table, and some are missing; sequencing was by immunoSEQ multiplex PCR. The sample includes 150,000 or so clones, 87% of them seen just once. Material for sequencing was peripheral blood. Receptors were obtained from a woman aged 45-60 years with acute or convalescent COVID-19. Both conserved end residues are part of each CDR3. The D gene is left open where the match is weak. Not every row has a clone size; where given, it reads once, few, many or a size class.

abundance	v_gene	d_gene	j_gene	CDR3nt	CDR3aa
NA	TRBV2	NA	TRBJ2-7	TGTGCCAGCGAGGCGGCCTACGAGCAGTACTTC	CASEAAYEQYF
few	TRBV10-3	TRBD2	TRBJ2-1	TGTGCCACTACTAGCGGGAGTAGCTACAATGAGCAGTTCTTC	CATTSGSSYNEQFF
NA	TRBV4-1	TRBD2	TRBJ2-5	TGCGCCAGCAGCCAGGCCGGGGGGAAAAAGACCCAGTACTTC	CASSQAGGKKTQYF
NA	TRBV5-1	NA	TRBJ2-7	TGCGCCAGCAGCTTGGACAGGCGGCAGTACTTC	CASSLDRRQYF
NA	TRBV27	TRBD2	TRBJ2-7	TGTGCCAGCAGTTCGATCGGACTAGCGGGACCATCCGAGCAGTACTTC	CASSSIGLAGPSEQYF
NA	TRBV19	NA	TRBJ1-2	TGTGCCACCGAGGTGGGTACAGGGCTCCCGGATGGCTACACCTTC	CATEVGTGLPDGYTF
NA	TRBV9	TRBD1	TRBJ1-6	TGTGCCAGCAGCGTAGCTCCCGATCCAGGGGGTTTACCCCTCCACTTT	CASSVAPDPGGLPLHF
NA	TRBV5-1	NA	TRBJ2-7	TGCGCCAGCAGCTTGGGGGACACGTACGAGCAGTACTTC	CASSLGDTYEQYF
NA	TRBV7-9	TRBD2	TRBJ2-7	TGTGCCAGCAGCGCGGGGGGGCGAGAGCAGTACTTC	CASSAGGREQYF
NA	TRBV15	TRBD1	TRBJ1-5	TGTGCCACCAGTAATCAGGGGGCCCATCAGCCCCAGCATTTT	CATSNQGAHQPQHF
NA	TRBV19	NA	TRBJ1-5	TGTGCCAGTAGTATAGTTAGTCACAATCAGCCCCAGCATTTT	CASSIVSHNQPQHF
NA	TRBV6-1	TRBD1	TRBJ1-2	TGTGCCAGCAGTGAAGCCGTCGACAGGGACGAGGATGGCTACACCTTC	CASSEAVDRDEDGYTF
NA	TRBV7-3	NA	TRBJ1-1	TGTGCCAGCAGCTTAACCTCGGGGGTGAACACTGAAGCTTTCTTT	CASSLTSGVNTEAFF
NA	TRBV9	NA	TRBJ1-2	TGTGCCAGCAGCCCACGGACATACGATAAGGGCTACACCTTC	CASSPRTYDKGYTF
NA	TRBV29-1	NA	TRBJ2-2	TGCAGCGTTATGACAGAGAACACCGGGGAGCTGTTTTTT	CSVMTENTGELFF